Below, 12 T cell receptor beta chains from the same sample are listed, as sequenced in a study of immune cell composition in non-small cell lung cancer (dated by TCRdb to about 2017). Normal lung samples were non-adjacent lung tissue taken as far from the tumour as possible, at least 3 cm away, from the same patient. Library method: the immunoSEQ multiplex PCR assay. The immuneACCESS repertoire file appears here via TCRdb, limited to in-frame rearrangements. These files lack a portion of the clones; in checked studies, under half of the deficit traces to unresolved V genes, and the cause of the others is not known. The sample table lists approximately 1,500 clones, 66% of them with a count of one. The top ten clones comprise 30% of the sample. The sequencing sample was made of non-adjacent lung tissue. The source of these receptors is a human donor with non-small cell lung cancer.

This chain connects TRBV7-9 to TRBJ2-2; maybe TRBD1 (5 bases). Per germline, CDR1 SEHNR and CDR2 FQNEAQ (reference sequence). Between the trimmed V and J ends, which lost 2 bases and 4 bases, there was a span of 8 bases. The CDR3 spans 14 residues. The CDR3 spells CASSLRQFTGELFF. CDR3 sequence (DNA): TGTGCCAGCAGCTTAAGACAGTTCACCGGGGAGCTGTTTTTT.

This CDR3 reads CASSPTRLGHEEQYF. CDR3 nucleotide sequence: TGTGCCAGCAGCCCGACTCGACTAGGGCACGAGGAGCAGTACTTC. This chain connects TRBV14 to TRBJ2-7; tentative D call: TRBD2 (6 bases). V lost 4 bases to trimming and J lost 7 bases, with 20 bases between them. Germline V CDR1 and CDR2: SGHDN, FVKESK. The CDR3 has 15 amino acids.

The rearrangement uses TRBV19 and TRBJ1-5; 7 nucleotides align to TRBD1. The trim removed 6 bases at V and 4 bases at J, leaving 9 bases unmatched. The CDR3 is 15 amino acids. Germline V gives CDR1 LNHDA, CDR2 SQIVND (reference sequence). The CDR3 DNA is TGTGCCAGTAGGGGGACAGTCAGGGGTAATCAGCCCCAGCATTTT. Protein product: CASRGTVRGNQPQHF.

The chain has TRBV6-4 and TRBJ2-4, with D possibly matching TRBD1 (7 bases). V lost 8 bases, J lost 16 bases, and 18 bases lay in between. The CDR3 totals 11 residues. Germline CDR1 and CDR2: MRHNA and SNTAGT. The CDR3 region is CASGRTGSSYF. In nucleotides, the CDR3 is TGTGCCAGCGGGAGGACAGGTTCCTCCTACTTC.

The CDR3 region is CASKRGTNQETQYF. The CDR3 DNA is TGTGCCAGCAAACGGGGAACTAACCAAGAGACCCAGTACTTC. This chain connects TRBV6-5 to TRBJ2-5; possible D gene TRBD2, 5 bases. CDR1 MNHEY and CDR2 SVGAGI come from the germline V gene. Trimming removed 7 bases from V and 0 bases from J, with 12 bases in between. This CDR3 is built from 14 residues.

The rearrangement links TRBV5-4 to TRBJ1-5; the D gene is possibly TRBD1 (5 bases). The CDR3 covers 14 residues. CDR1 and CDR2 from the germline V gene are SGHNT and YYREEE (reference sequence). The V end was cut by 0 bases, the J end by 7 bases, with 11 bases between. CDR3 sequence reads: CASSLGMGGQPQHF. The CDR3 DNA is TGTGCCAGCAGCTTGGGGATGGGGGGGCAGCCCCAGCATTTT.

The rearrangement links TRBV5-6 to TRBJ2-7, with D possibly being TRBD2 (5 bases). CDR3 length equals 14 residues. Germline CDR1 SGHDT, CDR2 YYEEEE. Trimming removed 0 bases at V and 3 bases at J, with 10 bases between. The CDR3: CASSLASGSYEQYF. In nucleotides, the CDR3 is TGTGCCAGCAGCTTGGCGTCGGGGAGCTACGAGCAGTACTTC.

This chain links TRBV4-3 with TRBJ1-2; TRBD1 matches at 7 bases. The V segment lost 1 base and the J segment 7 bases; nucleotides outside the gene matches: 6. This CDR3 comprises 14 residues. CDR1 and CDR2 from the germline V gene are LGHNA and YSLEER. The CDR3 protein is CASSQVLGGRGYTF. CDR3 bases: TGCGCCAGCAGCCAAGTGCTAGGGGGCCGTGGCTACACCTTC.

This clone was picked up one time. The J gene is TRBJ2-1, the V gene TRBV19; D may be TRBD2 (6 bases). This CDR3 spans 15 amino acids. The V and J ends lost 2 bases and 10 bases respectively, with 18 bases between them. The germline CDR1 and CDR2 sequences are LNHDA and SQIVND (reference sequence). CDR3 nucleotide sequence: TGTGCCAGTAGTATAATTTCAGCGGGTGGTCTGGAGCAGTTCTTC. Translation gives CASSIISAGGLEQFF.

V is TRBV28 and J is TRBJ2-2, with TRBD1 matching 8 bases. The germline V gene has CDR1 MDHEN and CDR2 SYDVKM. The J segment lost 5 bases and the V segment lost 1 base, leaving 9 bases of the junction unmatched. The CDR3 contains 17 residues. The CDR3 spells CASSLLGRGRGTGELFF. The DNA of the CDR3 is TGTGCCAGCAGTTTATTGGGCAGGGGGCGAGGAACCGGGGAGCTGTTTTTT. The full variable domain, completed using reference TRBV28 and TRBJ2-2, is DVKVTQSSRYLVKRTGEKVFLECVQDMDHENMFWYRQDPGLGLRLIYFSYDVKMKEKGDIPEGYSVSREKKERFSLILESASTNQTSMYLCASSLLGRGRGTGELFFGEGSRLTVL.

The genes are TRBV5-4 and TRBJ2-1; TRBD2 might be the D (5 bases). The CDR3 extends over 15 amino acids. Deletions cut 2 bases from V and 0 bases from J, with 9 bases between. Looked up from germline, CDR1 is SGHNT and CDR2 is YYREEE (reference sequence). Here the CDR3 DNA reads TGTGCCAGCAGCTTAGGTGGAGGCTCCTACAATGAGCAGTTCTTC. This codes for CASSLGGGSYNEQFF.

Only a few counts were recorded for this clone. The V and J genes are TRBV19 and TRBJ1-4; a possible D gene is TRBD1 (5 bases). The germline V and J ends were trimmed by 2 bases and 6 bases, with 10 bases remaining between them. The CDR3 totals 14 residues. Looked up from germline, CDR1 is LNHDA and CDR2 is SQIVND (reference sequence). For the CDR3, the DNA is TGTGCCAGTAGTATACGGGGACTTGATGAAAAACTGTTTTTT. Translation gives CASSIRGLDEKLFF.